A single sample gave rise to the 23 T cell receptor beta chains below, sequenced in a study of blood T cells in healthy people across ages. A second PCR of 7 to 11 cycles used a sample-barcoded 5' primer and a J-beta primer mix. MiXCR, run by TCRdb on the 5' RACE reads, gives a single entry per CDR3 protein. The sample includes hundreds of thousands of distinct CDR3 sequences, roughly 44% seen only once; the top ten take around 18%. Specimen: blood. The origin of the receptors is a man aged 55 to 70 in good health.

This chain links TRBV6-4 with TRBJ2-4; the D gene is possibly TRBD2 (6 bases). The V gene's germline CDR1 is MRHNA and CDR2 SNTAGT. V gave up 0 bases and J gave up 6 bases, with 15 bases separating them. CDR3 size: 16 residues. CDR3 sequence (DNA): TGTGCCAGCAGTGACTCGACCCTTTCTAGCGCAAACATTCAGTACTTC. This encodes CASSDSTLSSANIQYF.

The CDR3 DNA is TGTGCCAGCAGCTTGGAGTGGCCGGGTTACAATCAGCCCCAGCATTTT. This sequence encodes CASSLEWPGYNQPQHF. V is TRBV5-5 and J is TRBJ1-5; no firm D call. The germline gives CDR1 SGHKS, CDR2 YYEKEE (reference sequence). This CDR3 is built from 16 residues. V dropped 0 bases and J dropped 3 bases, with 13 bases sitting between them.

This clonotype has only a few counts. The chain uses TRBV7-8 and TRBJ1-4, with D uncertain. The germline V and J ends were trimmed by 5 bases and 0 bases, with 13 bases remaining between them. The CDR3 has 16 amino acids. Germline V gene lookup returns CDR1 SGHVS and CDR2 FQNEAQ. CDR3 DNA sequence: TGTGCCAGCAGCCCCTCTAATCTGGCAACTAATGAAAAACTGTTTTTT. Its protein product is CASSPSNLATNEKLFF.

The CDR3, as DNA: TGCGCCAGCAGTCACGTAGTCCCAAGCGGTTGGTCCTACAATGAGCAGTTCTTC. Amino acid sequence: CASSHVVPSGWSYNEQFF. V gene TRBV5-1 combines with J gene TRBJ2-1; D may be TRBD2 (5 bases). Trimming stripped 5 bases from V and 1 base from J, with 22 bases between. The CDR3 covers 18 residues. Germline values: CDR1 SGHRS, CDR2 YFSETQ.

The chain combines TRBV6-2 or TRBV6-3 with TRBJ2-7, with unresolved D. Germline V gene data show CDR1 as MNHEY and CDR2 as SVGEGT. CDR3 length: 14 amino acids. V was cut by 6 bases and J by 7 bases, with 19 bases left in between. CDR3 sequence: CASRTSTNPHEQYF. The CDR3, as DNA: TGTGCCAGCAGAACCTCTACCAACCCCCATGAGCAGTACTTC.

This clonotype was seen only a few times. The chain is built from TRBV4-1 and TRBJ2-1, with 12 bases identical to TRBD2. There are 15 residues in the CDR3. The trim removed 2 bases at V and 7 bases at J, leaving 3 bases unmatched. Per the germline V gene, CDR1 is MGHRA and CDR2 is YSYEKL. The CDR3 loop reads CASSQTSGGTNEQFF. Written as DNA, the CDR3 is TGCGCCAGCAGCCAAACTAGCGGGGGGACTAATGAGCAGTTCTTC.

This clonotype was counted a single time. The chain employs TRBV6-2 or TRBV6-3 and TRBJ2-3, with 9 nucleotides matching TRBD2. The CDR3 has 15 residues. V was pared by 4 bases and J by 4 bases, with 6 bases of the junction left unmatched. Germline V CDR1 and CDR2: MNHEY, SVGEGT. The CDR3 protein is CASSFSAGGPDTQYF. CDR3 coding DNA: TGTGCCAGCAGTTTTTCAGCGGGGGGCCCAGATACGCAGTATTTT.

This chain joins TRBV20-1 and TRBJ2-7; 9 positions match TRBD1. Trimming cost V 3 bases and J 4 bases; bases outside gene matches: 10. The CDR3 spans 15 residues. Germline assignment: CDR1 DFQATT and CDR2 SNEGSKA (reference sequence). The CDR3 nucleotides are TGCAGTGCTAGGCCCGGGACAGGGTTTTCGTACGAGCAGTACTTC. This codes for CSARPGTGFSYEQYF.

The chain recombines TRBV7-9 with TRBJ2-7; D possibly matches TRBD1 or TRBD2 (5 bases each). The CDR3 is 15 amino acids. V gave up 4 bases and J gave up 2 bases, with 15 bases separating them. Per germline, CDR1 SEHNR and CDR2 FQNEAQ (reference sequence). CDR3 loop: CASSSDGGLTYEQYF. The CDR3 region has the DNA TGTGCCAGCAGCTCCGATGGGGGTTTAACCTACGAGCAGTACTTC.

The chain carries TRBV9 and TRBJ2-1, with 7 bases identical to TRBD1. Germline CDR1 is SGDLS and CDR2 is YYNGEE. The CDR3 covers 14 residues. Trimming at V came to 3 bases and at J to 5 bases, leaving 5 bases not matched to a gene. This CDR3 is CASSAPTGNNEQFF. The CDR3 DNA reads TGTGCCAGCAGCGCCCCGACAGGGAACAATGAGCAGTTCTTC.

This clonotype turned up a few times. The CDR3 coding sequence is TGTGCCAGCAGAACCCTTGGGACATCCTCTAACTATGGCTACACCTTC. Encoded protein: CASRTLGTSSNYGYTF. The chain has TRBV12-3 or TRBV12-4 and TRBJ1-2, with D possibly being TRBD1 (6 bases). The CDR3 is made up of 16 amino acids. V lost 6 bases, J lost 0 bases, and 17 bases lay in between.

The V and J genes are TRBV10-2 and TRBJ1-2; D is uncertain. Germline-derived CDR1 and CDR2 are WSHSY and SAAADI. This CDR3 contains 10 residues. V lost 11 bases to trimming and J lost 7 bases, with 11 bases between them. The CDR3 protein is CAGRNGGYTF. DNA for the CDR3: TGCGCCGGGCGAAATGGTGGCTACACCTTC.

The chain carries TRBV10-3 and TRBJ1-2; TRBD1 might be the D (5 bases). This CDR3 has 14 amino acids. Trimming took off 0 bases at V and 7 bases at J, with 12 bases between the two ends. The V gene's germline CDR1 is ENHRY and CDR2 SYGVKD. The CDR3 sequence is CAISESAGLAGYTF. The CDR3 DNA reads as TGTGCCATCAGTGAGTCCGCAGGGCTGGCTGGCTACACCTTC.

The rearrangement joins TRBV29-1 to TRBJ2-1, with D maybe TRBD1 (6 bases). Germline CDR1 and CDR2: SQVTM and ANQGSEA. The CDR3 is made up of 15 amino acids. Trimming left V 6 bases short and J 5 bases short, with 20 bases between. This chain's CDR3 is CSVERRGGRDNEQFF. CDR3 nucleotides: TGCAGCGTAGAAAGGCGTGGGGGCCGCGACAATGAGCAGTTCTTC.

This clonotype has only a few counts. The chain joins TRBV7-6 to TRBJ2-7; perhaps TRBD1 as D (6 bases). CDR3 length: 15 amino acids. Trimming stripped 5 bases from V and 2 bases from J, with 16 bases between. Germline CDR1 and CDR2: SGHVS and FNYEAQ. The CDR3 bases are TGTGCCAGCAGCGAAAAGGACAGTTCTCCCTACGAGCAGTACTTC. Translating gives CASSEKDSSPYEQYF.

The rearrangement uses TRBV15 and TRBJ1-2; D remains unclear. The ends were cut back, 0 bases at V and 6 bases at J, with 14 bases in the middle. Germline CDR1 reads LNHNV; CDR2 reads YYDKDF (reference sequence). The CDR3 contains 15 residues. The DNA for the CDR3 is TGTGCCACCAGCAGAGATAGGAGCAGGCACCATGGCTACACCTTC. Amino acid sequence: CATSRDRSRHHGYTF.

This clonotype turned up a few times. The CDR3 DNA is TGTGCCAGCAGTTACGGAGAAACTAATGAAAAACTGTTTTTT. Its translation is CASSYGETNEKLFF. The rearrangement joins TRBV6-6 to TRBJ1-4; no clear D. Deletions cut 2 bases from V and 1 base from J, with 5 bases between. Germline V lookup: CDR1 MNHNY, CDR2 SVGAGI (reference sequence). CDR3 length equals 14 residues.

The genes are TRBV29-1 and TRBJ2-4; TRBD1 aligns across 7 bases. With V trimmed by 5 bases and J by 0 bases, 7 bases remained unmatched. Germline V CDR1 and CDR2: SQVTM, ANQGSEA. This CDR3 has 15 amino acids. The chain's CDR3 is CSVSRGILAKNIQYF. The CDR3 DNA sequence: TGCAGCGTTTCCAGGGGGATACTAGCCAAAAACATTCAGTACTTC.

This chain connects TRBV20-1 to TRBJ2-3; D tentatively reads TRBD1 or TRBD2 (5 bases each). Germline CDR1 is DFQATT and CDR2 is SNEGSKA (reference sequence). V was clipped by 3 bases and J by 1 base, with 14 bases between them. The CDR3 covers 15 residues. Written as DNA, the CDR3 is TGCAGTGCTAGCGTGTGGGACGGTGGCACAGATACGCAGTATTTT. Protein sequence: CSASVWDGGTDTQYF.

V gene TRBV2 combines with J gene TRBJ2-5, with TRBD1 as a possible D gene (6 bases). The J call may be mistaken, given a closer DNA end match to TRBJ2-7. The germline V gene has CDR1 SNHLY and CDR2 FYNNEI. There are 14 residues in the CDR3. The CDR3 DNA reads as TGTGCCAGCAGTGTCGAACAGGGCGGGCACGAGCAGTACTTC. Translating it yields CASSVEQGGHEQYF.

V usage is TRBV6-1 and J usage is TRBJ2-3, with 9 nucleotides matching TRBD2. The CDR3 has 14 residues. CDR1 and CDR2 (germline): MNHNS, SASEGT. The junction had 4 bases not matched to a gene; V was cut back by 7 bases and J by 2 bases. CDR3 DNA sequence: TGTGCCAGCAACGCGGGAGGGCTCACAGATACGCAGTATTTT. Amino acid sequence: CASNAGGLTDTQYF.

This clonotype was counted only a few times. The rearrangement uses TRBV5-1 and TRBJ2-1; D not resolved. This CDR3 comprises 14 residues. V was clipped by 1 base and J by 6 bases, with 11 bases between them. The germline gives CDR1 SGHRS, CDR2 YFSETQ. CDR3 residues: CASSLSAPSNEQFF. In DNA, the CDR3 is TGCGCCAGCAGCTTGTCGGCACCTTCCAATGAGCAGTTCTTC. The variable domain in full, completed from reference TRBV5-1 and TRBJ2-1, reads KAGVTQTPRYLIKTRGQQVTLSCSPISGHRSVSWYQQTPGQGLQFLFEYFSETQRNKGNFPGRFSGRQFSNSRSEMNVSTLELGDSALYLCASSLSAPSNEQFFGPGTRLTVL.

A remark on this clonotype: A read error may account for a junction end that differs from germline. The rearrangement joins TRBV30 to TRBJ1-2; 7 positions match TRBD1. Looked up from germline, CDR1 is GTSNPN and CDR2 is SVGIG (reference sequence). The CDR3 length is 13 residues. The CDR3 protein is CVWGGQLPYGYTF. Written as DNA, the CDR3 is TGTGTCTGGGGGGGACAGCTACCTTATGGCTACACCTTC.